Listed below are T cell receptor beta chains from one sample, sequenced in a study of T cell responses to AZD1222 COVID-19 vaccine. Sequencing used immunoSEQ multiplex PCR; TCRdb keeps in-frame clones, though not all of them. Of 100,000 to 150,000 clones listed, about 93% are singletons. The sequencing here drew on peripheral blood, taken on day 0 of AZD1222 vaccination. The receptors here all came from an adult in good health. Each CDR3 is given with its conserved first and last residue.

V gene,J gene,CDR3 protein
TRBV19,TRBJ1-1,CASSIEGTSVEAFF
TRBV5-1,TRBJ2-2,CASRWNTGELFF
TRBV5-8,TRBJ2-4,CASSQGSDIQYF
TRBV4-2,TRBJ2-7,CASSQTLAGGSYEQYF
TRBV7-5,TRBJ1-2,CVRSSWGQGLGYGYTF
TRBV13,TRBJ2-5,CASSSSLRQGVGETQYF
TRBV19,TRBJ1-2,CASSQGMGYGYTF
TRBV21-1,TRBJ2-5,CASSKAAAFYGTQYF
TRBV2,TRBJ2-3,CASSVIAGTTDTQYF
TRBV6-5,TRBJ1-5,CASSPFSGGNQPQHF
TRBV19,TRBJ1-5,CASSPARLQPQHF
TRBV28,TRBJ2-3,CASSLAGLTDTQYF